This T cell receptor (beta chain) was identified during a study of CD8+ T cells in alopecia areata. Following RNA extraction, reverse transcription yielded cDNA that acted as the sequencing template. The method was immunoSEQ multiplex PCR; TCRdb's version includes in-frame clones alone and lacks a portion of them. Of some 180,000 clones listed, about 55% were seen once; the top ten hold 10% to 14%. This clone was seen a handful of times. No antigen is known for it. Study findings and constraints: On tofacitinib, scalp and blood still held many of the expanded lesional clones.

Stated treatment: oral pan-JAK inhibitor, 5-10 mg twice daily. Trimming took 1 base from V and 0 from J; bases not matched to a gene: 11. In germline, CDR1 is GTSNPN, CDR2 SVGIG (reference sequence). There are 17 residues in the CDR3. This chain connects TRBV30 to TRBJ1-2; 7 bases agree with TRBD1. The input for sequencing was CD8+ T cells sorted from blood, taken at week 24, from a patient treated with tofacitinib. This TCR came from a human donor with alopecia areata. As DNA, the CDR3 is TGTGCCTGGAGTGGGATTGGAGGGGACAGACCTAACTATGGCTACACCTTC. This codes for CAWSGIGGDRPNYGYTF.